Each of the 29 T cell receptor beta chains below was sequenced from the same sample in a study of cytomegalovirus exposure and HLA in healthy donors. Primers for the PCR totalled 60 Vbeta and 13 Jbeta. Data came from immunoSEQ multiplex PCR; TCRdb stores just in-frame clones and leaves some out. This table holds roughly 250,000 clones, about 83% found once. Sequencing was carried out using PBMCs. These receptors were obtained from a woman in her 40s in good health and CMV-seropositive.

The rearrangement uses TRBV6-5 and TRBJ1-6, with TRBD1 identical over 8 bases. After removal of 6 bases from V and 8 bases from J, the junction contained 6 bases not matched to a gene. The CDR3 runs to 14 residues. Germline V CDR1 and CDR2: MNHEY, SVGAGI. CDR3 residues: CASSITGGYSPLHF. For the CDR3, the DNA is TGTGCCAGCAGCATAACAGGGGGTTATTCACCCCTCCACTTT.

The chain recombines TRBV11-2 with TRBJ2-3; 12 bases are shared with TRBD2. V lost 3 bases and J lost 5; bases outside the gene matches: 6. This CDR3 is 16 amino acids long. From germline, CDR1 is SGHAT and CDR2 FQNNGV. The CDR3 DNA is TGTGCCAGCAGCTTTCTAGCGGGAGGGCCAGGAGATACGCAGTATTTT. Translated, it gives CASSFLAGGPGDTQYF.

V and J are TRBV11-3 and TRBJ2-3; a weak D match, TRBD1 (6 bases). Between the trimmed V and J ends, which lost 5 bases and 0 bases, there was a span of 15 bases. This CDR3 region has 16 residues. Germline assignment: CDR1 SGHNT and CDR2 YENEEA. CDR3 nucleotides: TGTGCCAGCAGCACCGATGGGGGCTCTAGCACAGATACGCAGTATTTT. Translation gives CASSTDGGSSTDTQYF.

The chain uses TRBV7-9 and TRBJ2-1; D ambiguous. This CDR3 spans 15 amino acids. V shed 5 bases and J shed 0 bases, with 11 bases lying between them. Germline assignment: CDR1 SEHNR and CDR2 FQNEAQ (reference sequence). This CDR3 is CASSLGSSSYNEQFF. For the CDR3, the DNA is TGTGCCAGCAGCCTAGGCTCGAGCTCCTACAATGAGCAGTTCTTC.

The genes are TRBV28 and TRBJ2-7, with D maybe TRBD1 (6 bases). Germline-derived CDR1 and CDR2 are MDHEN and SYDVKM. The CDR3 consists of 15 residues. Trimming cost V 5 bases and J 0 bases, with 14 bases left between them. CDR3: CASSRTGTPSYEQYF. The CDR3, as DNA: TGTGCCAGCAGTAGGACCGGGACACCCTCCTACGAGCAGTACTTC.

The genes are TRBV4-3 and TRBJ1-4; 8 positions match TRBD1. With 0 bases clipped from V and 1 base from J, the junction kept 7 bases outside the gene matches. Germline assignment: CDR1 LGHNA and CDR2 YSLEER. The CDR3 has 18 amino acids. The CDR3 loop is CASSQDRPRGRTNEKLFF. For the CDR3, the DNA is TGCGCCAGCAGCCAAGATAGGCCCAGGGGGCGAACTAATGAAAAACTGTTTTTT.

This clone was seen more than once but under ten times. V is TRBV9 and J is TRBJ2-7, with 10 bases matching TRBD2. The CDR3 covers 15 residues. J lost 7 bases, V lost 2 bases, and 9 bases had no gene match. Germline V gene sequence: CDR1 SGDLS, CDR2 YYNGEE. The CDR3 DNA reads TGTGCCAGCAGCGTGAGCGGGAGGGCCCTCGGGGAGCAGTACTTC. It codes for CASSVSGRALGEQYF.

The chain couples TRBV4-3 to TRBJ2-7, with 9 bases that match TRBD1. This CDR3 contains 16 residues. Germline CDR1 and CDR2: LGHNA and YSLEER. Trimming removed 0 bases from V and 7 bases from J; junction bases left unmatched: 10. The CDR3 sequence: CASSQDLITGGWEQYF. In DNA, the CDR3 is TGCGCCAGCAGCCAAGATCTAATCACAGGGGGCTGGGAGCAGTACTTC.

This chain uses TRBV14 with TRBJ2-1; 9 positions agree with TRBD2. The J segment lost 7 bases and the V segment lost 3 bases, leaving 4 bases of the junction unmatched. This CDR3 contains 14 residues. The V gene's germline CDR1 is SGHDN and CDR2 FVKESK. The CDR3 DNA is TGTGCCAGCAGCCATCAGCGGGAGGTGAATGAGCAGTTCTTC. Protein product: CASSHQREVNEQFF. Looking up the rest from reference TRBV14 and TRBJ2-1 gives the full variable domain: EAGVTQFPSHSVIEKGQTVTLRCDPISGHDNLYWYRRVMGKEIKFLLHFVKESKQDESGMPNNRFLAERTGGTYSTLKVQPAELEDSGVYFCASSHQREVNEQFFGPGTRLTVL.

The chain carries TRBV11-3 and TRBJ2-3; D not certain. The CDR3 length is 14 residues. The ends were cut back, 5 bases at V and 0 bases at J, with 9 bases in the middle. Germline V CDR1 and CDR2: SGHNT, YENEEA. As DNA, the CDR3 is TGTGCCAGCAGCGAACTTGCCAGCACAGATACGCAGTATTTT. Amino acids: CASSELASTDTQYF.

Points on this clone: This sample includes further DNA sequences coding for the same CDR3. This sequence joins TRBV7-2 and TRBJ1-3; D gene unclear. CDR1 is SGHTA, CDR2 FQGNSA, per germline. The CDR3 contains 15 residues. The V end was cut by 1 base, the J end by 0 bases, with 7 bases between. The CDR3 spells CASSLGLSSGNTIYF. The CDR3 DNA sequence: TGTGCCAGCAGCTTAGGCTTGAGCTCTGGAAACACCATATATTTT.

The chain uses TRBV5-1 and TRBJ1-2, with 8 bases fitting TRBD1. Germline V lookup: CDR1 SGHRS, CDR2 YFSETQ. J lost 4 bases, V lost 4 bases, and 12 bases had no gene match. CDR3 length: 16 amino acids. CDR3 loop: CASSPTGAASSYGYTF. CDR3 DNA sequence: TGCGCCAGCAGCCCGACAGGGGCGGCAAGTAGCTATGGCTACACCTTC.

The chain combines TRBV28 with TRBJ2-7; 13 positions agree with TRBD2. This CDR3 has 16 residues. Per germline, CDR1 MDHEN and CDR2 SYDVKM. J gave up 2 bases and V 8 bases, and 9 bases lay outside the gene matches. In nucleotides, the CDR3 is TGTGCCAGCGGCTCCCCGGGACTAGCGGGAACCTACGAGCAGTACTTC. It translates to CASGSPGLAGTYEQYF.

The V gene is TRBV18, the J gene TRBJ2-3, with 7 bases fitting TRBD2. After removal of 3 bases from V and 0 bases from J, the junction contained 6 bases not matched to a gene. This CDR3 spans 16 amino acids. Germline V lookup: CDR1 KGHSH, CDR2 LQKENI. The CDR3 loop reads CASSPQSGASTDTQYF. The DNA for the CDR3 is TGTGCCAGCTCACCCCAAAGCGGGGCTAGCACAGATACGCAGTATTTT.

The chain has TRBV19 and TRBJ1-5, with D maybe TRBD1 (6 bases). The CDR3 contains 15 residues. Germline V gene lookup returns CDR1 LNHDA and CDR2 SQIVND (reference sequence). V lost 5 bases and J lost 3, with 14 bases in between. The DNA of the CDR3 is TGTGCCAGTAGTCGGCTACAGGGAAACAATCAGCCCCAGCATTTT. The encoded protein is CASSRLQGNNQPQHF.

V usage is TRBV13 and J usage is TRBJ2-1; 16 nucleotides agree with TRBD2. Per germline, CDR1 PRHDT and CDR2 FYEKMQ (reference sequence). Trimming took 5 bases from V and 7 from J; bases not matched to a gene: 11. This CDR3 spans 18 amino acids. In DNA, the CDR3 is TGTGCCAGCAGCGCGGGACTAGCGGGAGGGTTCAGGGGAAATGAGCAGTTCTTC. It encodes CASSAGLAGGFRGNEQFF.

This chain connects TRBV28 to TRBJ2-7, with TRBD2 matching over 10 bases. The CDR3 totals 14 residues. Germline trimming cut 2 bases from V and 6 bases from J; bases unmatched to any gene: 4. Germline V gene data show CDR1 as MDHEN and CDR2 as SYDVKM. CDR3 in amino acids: CASSLERTSGEQYF. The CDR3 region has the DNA TGTGCCAGCAGTTTAGAACGGACTAGCGGCGAGCAGTACTTC. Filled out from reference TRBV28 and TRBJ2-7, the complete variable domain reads DVKVTQSSRYLVKRTGEKVFLECVQDMDHENMFWYRQDPGLGLRLIYFSYDVKMKEKGDIPEGYSVSREKKERFSLILESASTNQTSMYLCASSLERTSGEQYFGPGTRLTVT.

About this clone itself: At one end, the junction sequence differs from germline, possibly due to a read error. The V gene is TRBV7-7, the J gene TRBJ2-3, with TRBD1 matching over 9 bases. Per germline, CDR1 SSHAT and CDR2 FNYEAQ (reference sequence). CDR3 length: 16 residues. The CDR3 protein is CASSLGGTGTTDTQYF. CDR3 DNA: TGTGCTAGCAGCCTAGGCGGGACAGGGACCACAGATACGCAGTATTTT. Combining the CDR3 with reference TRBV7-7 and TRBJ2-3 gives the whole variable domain GAGVSQSPRYKVTKRGQDVTLRCDPISSHATLYWYQQALGQGPEFLTYFNYEAQPDKSGLPSDRFSAERPEGSISTLTIQRTEQRDSAMYRCASSLGGTGTTDTQYFGPGTRLTVL.

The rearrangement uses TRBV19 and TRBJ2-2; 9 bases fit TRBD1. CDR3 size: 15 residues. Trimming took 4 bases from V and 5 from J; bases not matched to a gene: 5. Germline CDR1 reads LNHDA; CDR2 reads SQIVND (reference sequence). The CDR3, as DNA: TGTGCCAGTAGTAGGGGACAGGGCGGGACCGGGGAGCTGTTTTTT. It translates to CASSRGQGGTGELFF.

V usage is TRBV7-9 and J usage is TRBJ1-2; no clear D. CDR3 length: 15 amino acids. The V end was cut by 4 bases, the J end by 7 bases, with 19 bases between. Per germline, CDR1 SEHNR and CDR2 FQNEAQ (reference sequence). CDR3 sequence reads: CASSSLGPWRAGYTF. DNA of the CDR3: TGTGCCAGCAGCTCCTTAGGGCCTTGGAGGGCTGGCTACACCTTC.

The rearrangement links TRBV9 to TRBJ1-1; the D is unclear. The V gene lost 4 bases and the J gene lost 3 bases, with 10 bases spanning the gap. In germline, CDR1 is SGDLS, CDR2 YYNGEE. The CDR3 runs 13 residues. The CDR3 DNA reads TGTGCCAGCAGCCTTGCACAACACACTGAAGCTTTCTTT. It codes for CASSLAQHTEAFF.

The CDR3 is CASSRTSVAPSTDTQYF. The CDR3 DNA is TGTGCCAGCTCGCGGACTAGCGTTGCTCCTAGCACAGATACGCAGTATTTT. V gene TRBV18 combines with J gene TRBJ2-3; the match to TRBD2 covers 9 bases. This CDR3 spans 17 amino acids. The ends lost 6 bases at V and 0 bases at J; junction bases unmatched: 10. Germline V gene sequence: CDR1 KGHSH, CDR2 LQKENI.

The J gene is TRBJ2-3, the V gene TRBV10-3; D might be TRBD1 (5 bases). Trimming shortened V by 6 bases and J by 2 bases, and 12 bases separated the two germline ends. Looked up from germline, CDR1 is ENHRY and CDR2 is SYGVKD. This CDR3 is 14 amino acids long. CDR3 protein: CAISDRLNTDTQYF. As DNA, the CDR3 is TGTGCCATCAGCGACAGACTTAACACAGATACGCAGTATTTT.

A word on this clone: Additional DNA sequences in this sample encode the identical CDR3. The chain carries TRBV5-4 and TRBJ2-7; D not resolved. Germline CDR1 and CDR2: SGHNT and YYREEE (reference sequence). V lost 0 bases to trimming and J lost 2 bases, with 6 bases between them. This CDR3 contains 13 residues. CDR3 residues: CASSLGLTYEQYF. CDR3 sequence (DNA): TGTGCCAGCAGCTTGGGACTGACCTACGAGCAGTACTTC.

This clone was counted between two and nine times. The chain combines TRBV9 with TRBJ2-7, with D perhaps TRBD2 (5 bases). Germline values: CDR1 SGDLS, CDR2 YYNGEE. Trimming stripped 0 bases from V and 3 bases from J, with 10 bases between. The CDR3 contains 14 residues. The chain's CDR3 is CASSVDPEGYEQYF. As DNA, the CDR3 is TGTGCCAGCAGCGTAGATCCAGAGGGCTACGAGCAGTACTTC.

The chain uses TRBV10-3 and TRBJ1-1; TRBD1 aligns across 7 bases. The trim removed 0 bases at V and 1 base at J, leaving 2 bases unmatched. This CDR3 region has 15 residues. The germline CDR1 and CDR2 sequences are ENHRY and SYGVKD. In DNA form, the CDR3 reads TGTGCCATCAGTGAGTCGGGACAGCAGAACACTGAAGCTTTCTTT. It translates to CAISESGQQNTEAFF.

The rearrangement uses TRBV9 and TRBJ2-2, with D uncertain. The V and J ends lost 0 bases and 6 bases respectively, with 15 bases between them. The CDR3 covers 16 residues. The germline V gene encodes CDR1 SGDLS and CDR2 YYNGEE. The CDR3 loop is CASSVAGSVGAGELFF. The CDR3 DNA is TGTGCCAGCAGCGTAGCGGGTTCGGTCGGCGCCGGGGAGCTGTTTTTT.

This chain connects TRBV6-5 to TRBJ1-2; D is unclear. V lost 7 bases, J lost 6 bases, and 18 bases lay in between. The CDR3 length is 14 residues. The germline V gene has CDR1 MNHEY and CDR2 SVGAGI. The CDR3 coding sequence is TGTGCCAGCACTCCGGGTAACATAGCTGATGGCTACACCTTC. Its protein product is CASTPGNIADGYTF.

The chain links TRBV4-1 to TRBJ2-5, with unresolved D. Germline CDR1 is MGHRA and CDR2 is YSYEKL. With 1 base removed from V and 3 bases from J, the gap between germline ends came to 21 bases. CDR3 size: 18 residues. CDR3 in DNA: TGCGCCAGCAGCCAAGCCCTTAACGTGGGTCGCCAGGAAGAGACCCAGTACTTC. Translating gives CASSQALNVGRQEETQYF.